Listed below are T cell receptor beta chains from one sample, sequenced in a study of cytomegalovirus exposure and HLA in healthy donors. Profiled with immunoSEQ multiplex PCR; TCRdb holds only in-frame clones, not every one. The data contain some 190,000 clones, 76% of them seen just once; the ten biggest clones take up around 1.5%. The specimen sequenced was PBMCs. Source of these receptors: a man younger than 35 in good health and CMV-seronegative. The CDR3 runs from the conserved cysteine through the conserved F or W. D genes are given only for firm matches. The size of a clone is reported for some rows only, either as once, few or many, or as a class for expanded clones.

clone size,J gene,V gene,CDR3 length,D gene,CDR3 DNA,CDR3 protein
-,TRBJ1-1,TRBV29-1,14,TRBD1,TGCAGCGTTGGATACAGGGGGCGGGGCACTGAAGCTTTCTTT,CSVGYRGRGTEAFF
-,TRBJ1-6,TRBV7-2,16,TRBD1,TGTGCCAGCAGCTTAGCGAAGGGGGCCGCAGGGCCCGCCCTCCACTTT,CASSLAKGAAGPALHF
few,TRBJ2-7,TRBV28,12,-,TGTGCCAGCAGTTCTATAACCTACGAGCAGTACTTC,CASSSITYEQYF
-,TRBJ2-7,TRBV28,13,TRBD1,TGTGCCACCCGACAGGGGGGTTCCTACGAGCAGTACTTC,CATRQGGSYEQYF
-,TRBJ1-2,TRBV2,11,-,TGTGCCAGAGGAGCTAACTATGGCTACACCTTC,CARGANYGYTF
once,TRBJ2-1,TRBV7-2,14,TRBD2,TGTGCCAGCAGAGTGGGACTAGCATTGCATGAGCAGTTCTTC,CASRVGLALHEQFF
-,TRBJ1-1,TRBV5-1,17,-,TGCGCCAGCAGCACGTCAGGTAAACGTGGGGCCAACACTGAAGCTTTCTTT,CASSTSGKRGANTEAFF
-,TRBJ2-3,TRBV2,14,TRBD1,TGTGCCAGCCACAGGGGGTTTAGCACAGATACGCAGTATTTT,CASHRGFSTDTQYF
once,TRBJ2-3,TRBV9,14,-,TGTGCCAGCAGCGTAGGAACCCGAGCAGATACGCAGTATTTT,CASSVGTRADTQYF
-,TRBJ1-2,TRBV10-3,14,TRBD1,TGTGCCATCAGTGGGGACAGGGAGCCCGAAGGCTACACCTTC,CAISGDREPEGYTF
-,TRBJ2-3,TRBV11-3,15,TRBD1,TGTGCCAGCAGCCCGGGACAGTCCTTCACAGATACGCAGTATTTT,CASSPGQSFTDTQYF
-,TRBJ2-5,TRBV23-1,15,-,TGCGCCAGCCTCTTCGACAGGTACTCCGAAGAGACCCAGTACTTC,CASLFDRYSEETQYF
-,TRBJ2-7,TRBV7-3,18,TRBD2,TGTGCCAGCAGCTTCGGGGGGACTTTATCCAACGGCTCCTACGAGCAGTACTTC,CASSFGGTLSNGSYEQYF
-,TRBJ2-4,TRBV19,14,TRBD2,TGTGCCAGTAGTCTAGCGGGAGGTATAAACATTCAGTACTTC,CASSLAGGINIQYF
-,TRBJ1-5,TRBV28,13,TRBD1,TGTGCCAGCAGTTACAGGGGAACTCAGCCCCAGCATTTT,CASSYRGTQPQHF
few,TRBJ2-4,TRBV7-9,11,-,TGTGCCAGCAGCTCAGGGAACATTCAGTACTTC,CASSSGNIQYF
-,TRBJ1-1,TRBV28,14,TRBD1,TGTGCCAGCAGTTTATCAGGGGGGTACACTGAAGCTTTCTTT,CASSLSGGYTEAFF
once,TRBJ1-5,TRBV27,14,TRBD1,TGTGCCAGCAGGGGGGGACAGAGCAATCAGCCCCAGCATTTT,CASRGGQSNQPQHF
-,TRBJ2-7,TRBV28,12,-,TGTGCCACCCGGGACACAACCTACGAGCAGTACTTC,CATRDTTYEQYF
-,TRBJ2-3,TRBV4-1,14,-,TGCGCCAGCAGTCGGGGTCGGAACACAGATACGCAGTATTTT,CASSRGRNTDTQYF
-,TRBJ2-7,TRBV7-9,12,-,TGTGCCAGCAATCTTGGCAGCTACGAGCAGTACTTC,CASNLGSYEQYF
few,TRBJ2-6,TRBV5-8,19,TRBD1,TGTGCCAGCAGCTTGGTGGACAGGAACCTTTACTCTGGGGCCAACGTCCTGACTTTC,CASSLVDRNLYSGANVLTF
once,TRBJ2-4,TRBV27,14,TRBD2,TGTGCCAGCAGTGGGGTGGTGAGCGGGAGGATTCAGTACTTC,CASSGVVSGRIQYF
few,TRBJ1-3,TRBV5-1,13,-,TGCGCCAGCAGCCCGGGAGGGTCGCAGGCGGCTTATTTT,CASSPGGSQAAYF
-,TRBJ2-7,TRBV5-6,11,TRBD1,TGTGCCAGCAGCACAGGGGCCGAGCAGTACTTC,CASSTGAEQYF
-,TRBJ1-2,TRBV28,15,-,TGTGCCAGCAGTTTATCTGCAGGGCCGATCTATGGCTACACCTTC,CASSLSAGPIYGYTF
-,TRBJ2-7,TRBV27,16,-,TGTGCCAGCAGTTTTAGGTTGGACAAGGGGATCTACGAGCAGTACTTC,CASSFRLDKGIYEQYF
-,TRBJ1-2,TRBV27,15,TRBD1,TGTGCCAGCAGTTTTTGGGGAGGACAGGTCTATGGCTACACCTTC,CASSFWGGQVYGYTF
few,TRBJ2-3,TRBV7-2,16,-,TGTGCCAGCAGCTTAGGTTGGTCGGGTAGCACAGATACGCAGTATTTT,CASSLGWSGSTDTQYF
few,TRBJ2-5,TRBV2,15,TRBD2,TGTGCCAGCAGTGAATTTAGCGGGGGGCAAGAGACCCAGTACTTC,CASSEFSGGQETQYF
-,TRBJ2-7,TRBV28,14,TRBD1,TGTGCCAGCAGTTCAGGACAGGGGATCTACGAGCAGTACTTC,CASSSGQGIYEQYF
-,TRBJ1-6,TRBV6-1,12,-,TGTGCCAGCCACAGGGAGGGATCACCCCTCCACTTT,CASHREGSPLHF
-,TRBJ1-1,TRBV19,14,-,TGTGCCAGTGGCCCCGGGGGGGCTGTCACTGAAGCTTTCTTT,CASGPGGAVTEAFF
-,TRBJ2-7,TRBV6-5,14,-,TGTGCCAGCAGTCAGAAGGGGGGGTTCGGCGAGCAGTACTTC,CASSQKGGFGEQYF